This TCR beta chain was found in a study of T cells in Graves' hyperthyroidism and ophthalmopathy (dated by TCRdb to between 2018 and 2021). Regarding the research as a whole: Peripheral blood was sampled at the time of initial diagnosis, prior to any treatment. To identify TCR V-J signatures that set the groups apart, the researchers used a discovery cohort of about a hundred patients, made up of 43 with Graves' ophthalmopathy and around 58 with stable Graves' hyperthyroidism. An independent validation cohort of under 20 hyperthyroidism patients and about 15 patients who later progressed to ophthalmopathy tested prospective prediction of ophthalmopathy. For training and testing, the 100 or so patients in the discovery cohort were randomly divided in a 7:3 ratio. Thyroid tissue and blood T-cell repertoires from about 6 Graves' hyperthyroidism patients were also compared in the study. After sampling, hyperthyroidism patients received methimazole starting at 30 mg daily, and ophthalmopathy patients received high-dose intravenous methylprednisolone. According to the paper, TCR Vbeta CDR3 sequencing was carried out on around 140 peripheral blood samples, which came from fewer than 50 ophthalmopathy, 75 to 80 hyperthyroidism and about 17 progressor patients. The research as a whole found: Blood samples also contained most of the expanded thyroid clonotypes (frequency above 0.001), which suggests that blood repertoires may reflect thyroid immune responses. No statistical method was used to fix the sample size in advance, and group allocation was not hidden from the investigators. During validation, the model predicted progression to ophthalmopathy a median of approximately 6.5 months ahead of onset, with almost 71% sensitivity and less than 85% specificity. A 13 V-J signature model separated ophthalmopathy from stable hyperthyroidism, with approximately 87% sensitivity and 81.08% specificity in cross-validation and 80%/75% in testing.

TCR beta CDR3 regions were amplified from RNA transcripts. The TCR CDR3 was subjected to a first round of RT-PCR using the HTBI primer set and the Qiagen OneStep RT-PCR kit. The libraries were constructed in a second round of multiplex PCR and then size-selected and purified. The libraries were sequenced on an Illumina HiSeq2000 using paired-end 100 bp reads. In the paper's pipeline: SOAPnuke was used to process the raw data, removing reads that contained adapters or uncalled bases, had a mean Phred below 15, or lacked an exact match to the constant primer or identifier. High-quality paired reads were merged with COPE v1.2.5, and unique nucleotide sequences were defined as clonotypes. Clonotypes were aligned to IMGT TRBV, TRBD and TRBJ reference segments using MiTCR v1.1. Analysis was restricted to V-J combinations with a frequency above 0.0001, which covered 98% to 99.2% of repertoires. A TCS score was defined as the ratio of F50 (clonal expansion) to E x V (chaos), with BLOSUM62-based TCRdist applied between CDR3 peptides within each V-J. Welch's t-statistics and random forest reduced roughly 500 V-J features to roughly 13, which were used in a naive Bayes classifier (R e1071). TCRdb handled the public reads itself, with Q25 trimming in fastp and clone calling in MiXCR, and kept productive beta chains. Rows are combined by CDR3 protein, so each entry shows the most common genes and DNA. What appears here as the V and J calls and clone size reflects TCRdb's work, not the paper's. Here the sample has around 250,000 distinct CDR3 sequences; about a sixth occur a single time. Around 30% of the sample is held by the ten biggest clonotypes.

The CDR3 goes from the cysteine to the phenylalanine over 15 residues. The retained sequence is limited to the CDR3, 45 bases, with the frame set at the first base. The germline V and J ends show losses of 3 bases and 8 bases respectively, and no gene match explains 9 bases of the junction. CDR1 and CDR2 were assigned from the germline V gene as SGHTA and FQGTGA. Ophthalmopathy patients had moderately to severely active disease, with a Clinical Activity Score of 3 or more, a NOSPECS grade of 4 or more, and a disease duration of less than 3 months. The study excluded patients with uncontrolled infections, other autoimmune diseases, pregnancy or lactation. Diagnoses were based on clinical symptoms, serum thyroxine and TRAb, thyroid ultrasound and orbital computed tomography. PBMCs were isolated from more than 8 ml of fresh peripheral blood by Ficoll-Paque density gradient centrifugation. Total RNA was extracted with Trizol reagent, and quality was checked on an Agilent 2100 Bioanalyzer.

This clonotype has only a few counts. This receptor's antigen is unknown. The record has no base qualities; no much larger clone is one base away. The sample taken for sequencing was blood. This clonotype originated in a woman between 18 and 29 years old with Graves' ophthalmopathy. The sequence links TRBV7-3 to TRBJ1-4; the junction holds 7 bases that match TRBD1. At the DNA level, the sequence is TGTGCCAGCAGCTTCCAGACAGGGAGGGGGGAAAAACTGTTTTTT. This is translated as CASSFQTGRGEKLFF.